This passage covers 5 T cell receptor beta chains from one sample sequenced in a study of early T cells in non-severe SARS-CoV-2 infection. TCRdb re-derived calls from the 5' RACE reads in MiXCR, one entry per CDR3 protein. The sample contains approximately 120,000 distinct CDR3 sequences, 14% to 15% of which appear only once. Material for sequencing was whole blood. These receptors all stem from an adult who was a healthcare worker with PCR-confirmed SARS-CoV-2 infection or an uninfected control (not recorded which).

In this sample, this clonotype turned up many times. V is TRBV13 and J is TRBJ2-3, with D possibly matching TRBD2 (6 bases). V was cut by 5 bases and J by 2 bases, with 8 bases left in between. The CDR3 covers 13 residues. The germline V gene encodes CDR1 PRHDT and CDR2 FYEKMQ (reference sequence). CDR3 loop: CASSRENTDTQYF. The CDR3 coding sequence is TGTGCCAGCAGCCGGGAGAACACAGATACGCAGTATTTT. Full variable domain (rest looked up from reference TRBV13 and TRBJ2-3): AAGVIQSPRHLIKEKRETATLKCYPIPRHDTVYWYQQGPGQDPQFLISFYEKMQSDKGSIPDRFSAQQFSDYHSELNMSSLELGDSALYFCASSRENTDTQYFGPGTRLTVL.

This clonotype was counted between two and nine times. The genes are TRBV4-1 and TRBJ2-1; D gene uncertain. Germline V gene sequence: CDR1 MGHRA, CDR2 YSYEKL. The CDR3 sequence is 18 residues long. Trimming cost V 2 bases and J 4 bases, with 21 bases left between them. Written as DNA, the CDR3 is TGCGCCAGCAGCCAATTCCGGCCATACGGTGGGTTTTACAATGAGCAGTTCTTC. Translated, it gives CASSQFRPYGGFYNEQFF.

This clonotype was seen more than once but under ten times. The gene calls are TRBV11-2 and TRBJ2-1; D is unresolved. V lost 3 bases and J 7 bases, leaving 7 bases between the germline ends. Germline CDR1 and CDR2: SGHAT and FQNNGV. The CDR3 extends over 12 amino acids. This chain's CDR3 is CASSLAGNEQFF. DNA for the CDR3: TGTGCCAGCAGCTTGGCCGGGAATGAGCAGTTCTTC. Full variable domain (remainder filled in from reference TRBV11-2 and TRBJ2-1): EAGVAQSPRYKIIEKRQSVAFWCNPISGHATLYWYQQILGQGPKLLIQFQNNGVVDDSQLPKDRFSAERLKGVDSTLKIQPAKLEDSAVYLCASSLAGNEQFFGPGTRLTVL.

The chain is built from TRBV11-2 and TRBJ2-1; D is tentatively TRBD1 or TRBD2 (5 bases each). Deletions cut 2 bases from V and 4 bases from J, with 12 bases between. Germline assignment: CDR1 SGHAT and CDR2 FQNNGV. This CDR3 contains 15 residues. The CDR3 nucleotides are TGTGCCAGCAGCTTAAACCGGGACCCATACAATGAGCAGTTCTTC. The encoded protein is CASSLNRDPYNEQFF.

V gene TRBV3-1 combines with J gene TRBJ2-4; D not certain. The CDR3 loop spans 15 amino acids. The V and J ends lost 4 bases and 1 base respectively, with 11 bases between them. In germline, CDR1 is LGHDT, CDR2 YNNKEL (reference sequence). Here the CDR3 DNA reads TGTGCCAGCAGCCGAGGTAGCCTGGCCAAAAACATTCAGTACTTC. Residues: CASSRGSLAKNIQYF.